Listed below are T cell receptor beta chains from one sample, sequenced in a study of long-term antiretroviral therapy in people with HIV. TCRdb's copy holds only in-frame clones and misses some; the assay was immunoSEQ multiplex PCR. The sample carries 20,000 to 25,000 clones, about 86% recorded once. Sequences were derived from unsorted PBMCs, sampled 1.9 years after starting antiretroviral therapy. These receptors were obtained from a woman aged 25 to 45 with HIV. Each CDR3 is given with its conserved first and last residue. Fields, in order: D gene, CDR3 length, J gene, V gene, clone size, CDR3 DNA, CDR3 protein. The D gene is left open where the match is weak. Only part of the rows carry a size: once, few, many, or a class if the clone is expanded.

D: .; length: 16; J: TRBJ1-1; V: TRBV5-6; size: .; DNA: TGTGCCAGCAGCTTGGGGGTAGGCAGACTGAACACTGAAGCTTTCTTT; CDR3: CASSLGVGRLNTEAFF
D: .; length: 15; J: TRBJ1-2; V: TRBV19; size: .; DNA: TGTGCCAGTAGTAGGTCGGCAATAACCTACTATGGCTACACCTTC; CDR3: CASSRSAITYYGYTF
D: .; length: 15; J: TRBJ2-7; V: TRBV7-2; size: .; DNA: TGTGCCAGCAGCTTAGTATCAGGCAGCTCCTACGAGCAGTACTTC; CDR3: CASSLVSGSSYEQYF
D: TRBD2; length: 14; J: TRBJ2-1; V: TRBV19; size: .; DNA: TGTGCCAGTAGAAGCGGGGGGGCCAACAATGAGCAGTTCTTC; CDR3: CASRSGGANNEQFF
D: .; length: 15; J: TRBJ1-5; V: TRBV11-2; size: .; DNA: TGTGCCAGCAGCTTAGGGACAGTTAGCAATCAGCCCCAGCATTTT; CDR3: CASSLGTVSNQPQHF
D: TRBD1; length: 15; J: TRBJ1-3; V: TRBV6-5; size: .; DNA: TGTGCCAGCAGCCGCGCCGGGACAGCTGGAAACACCATATATTTT; CDR3: CASSRAGTAGNTIYF
D: TRBD1; length: 14; J: TRBJ1-1; V: TRBV2; size: few; DNA: TGTGCCAGCAGTGATGAGGGACAGGGAACTGAAGCTTTCTTT; CDR3: CASSDEGQGTEAFF
D: TRBD1; length: 16; J: TRBJ2-2; V: TRBV5-1; size: .; DNA: TGCGCCAGCACCTACAATCAGGGGGCGAACACCGGGGAGCTGTTTTTT; CDR3: CASTYNQGANTGELFF
D: .; length: 12; J: TRBJ1-1; V: TRBV18; size: .; DNA: TGTGCCAGCTCACCAGGGGGGGGGCCAGCTTTCTTT; CDR3: CASSPGGGPAFF
D: .; length: 15; J: TRBJ2-2; V: TRBV5-1; size: few; DNA: TGCGCCAGCAGAGGGGTGACCTCACCCACCGGGGAGCTGTTTTTT; CDR3: CASRGVTSPTGELFF
D: TRBD1; length: 16; J: TRBJ1-5; V: TRBV10-1; size: .; DNA: TGCGCCAGCAGTGTTACCGGGACAGAAAGAAATCAGCCCCAGCATTTT; CDR3: CASSVTGTERNQPQHF
D: .; length: 15; J: TRBJ1-3; V: TRBV10-3; size: .; DNA: TGTGCCATCAGTGAGTCTTCGGGTTTGATTGACACCATATATTTT; CDR3: CAISESSGLIDTIYF
D: .; length: 13; J: TRBJ2-4; V: TRBV30; size: .; DNA: TGTGCCTGGAGTGTACCAGCCAAAAACATTCAGTACTTC; CDR3: CAWSVPAKNIQYF
D: .; length: 16; J: TRBJ1-2; V: TRBV9; size: .; DNA: TGTGCCAGCAGCCCCCTATCAGGGATTATTTACTATGGCTACACCTTC; CDR3: CASSPLSGIIYYGYTF
D: TRBD1; length: 13; J: TRBJ1-5; V: TRBV19; size: .; DNA: TGTGCCAGCGGGGGGACAGGGAATCAGCCCCAGCATTTT; CDR3: CASGGTGNQPQHF
D: TRBD1; length: 16; J: TRBJ1-1; V: TRBV7-9; size: .; DNA: TGTGCCAGCAGCTTAAAGCCAGGGGGAAGGGACACTGAAGCTTTCTTT; CDR3: CASSLKPGGRDTEAFF
D: TRBD1; length: 14; J: TRBJ2-5; V: TRBV5-1; size: .; DNA: TGCGCCAGCAGCCGGGACAGGGCCGGAGAGACCCAGTACTTC; CDR3: CASSRDRAGETQYF
D: .; length: 19; J: TRBJ1-6; V: TRBV19; size: few; DNA: TGTGCCAGTAGTACTACCATTCCGGGACTGAGCTCCTATAATTCACCCCTCCACTTT; CDR3: CASSTTIPGLSSYNSPLHF
D: .; length: 16; J: TRBJ2-4; V: TRBV6-1; size: .; DNA: TGTGCCAGCAGTGAAGGGTTTTCTGGGGCCAAAAACATTCAGTACTTC; CDR3: CASSEGFSGAKNIQYF
D: .; length: 13; J: TRBJ2-3; V: TRBV6-1; size: .; DNA: TGTGCCAGCAACAACAGGGGCACAGATACGCAGTATTTT; CDR3: CASNNRGTDTQYF
D: .; length: 14; J: TRBJ1-3; V: TRBV5-8; size: .; DNA: TGTGCCAGCAGCCGAGGGAGAGGTGGAAACACCATATATTTT; CDR3: CASSRGRGGNTIYF
D: TRBD2; length: 14; J: TRBJ2-3; V: TRBV10-3; size: .; DNA: TGTGCCATCAGTCGGACTAGCGGTAGGGATACGCAGTATTTT; CDR3: CAISRTSGRDTQYF
D: TRBD1; length: 16; J: TRBJ2-5; V: TRBV10-3; size: .; DNA: TGTGCCATCAGTGAGAGCGCCGGGACAGGGGAGAAGACCCAGTACTTC; CDR3: CAISESAGTGEKTQYF
D: .; length: 14; J: TRBJ2-5; V: TRBV5-1; size: .; DNA: TGCGCCAGCAGCTACGTAGGTGGGGGAGAGACCCAGTACTTC; CDR3: CASSYVGGGETQYF
D: .; length: 15; J: TRBJ1-1; V: TRBV6-5; size: .; DNA: TGTGCCAGCAGGGTCCGGGGGGGGATGAACACTGAAGCTTTCTTT; CDR3: CASRVRGGMNTEAFF
D: .; length: 15; J: TRBJ1-2; V: TRBV5-5; size: .; DNA: TGTGCCAGCAGGGAGAGGGGGGGTTGGGACTATGGCTACACCTTC; CDR3: CASRERGGWDYGYTF
D: TRBD2; length: 15; J: TRBJ2-5; V: TRBV10-2; size: once; DNA: TGCGCCACCATGACTAGCGGGGGGGCCCGAGAGACCCAGTACTTC; CDR3: CATMTSGGARETQYF
D: TRBD2; length: 15; J: TRBJ2-1; V: TRBV27; size: .; DNA: TGTGCCAGCAGTAGCGGGAGCGGGGCCTACAATGAGCAGTTCTTC; CDR3: CASSSGSGAYNEQFF
D: .; length: 17; J: TRBJ2-1; V: TRBV18; size: .; DNA: TGTGCCAGCTCACCATGGGGACGACTTAGCTCCTACAATGAGCAGTTCTTC; CDR3: CASSPWGRLSSYNEQFF
D: .; length: 15; J: TRBJ1-2; V: TRBV6-5; size: .; DNA: TGTGCCAGCAGTTACTCGTTAACAGGTTACTATGGCTACACCTTC; CDR3: CASSYSLTGYYGYTF
D: .; length: 17; J: TRBJ1-2; V: TRBV7-2; size: .; DNA: TGTGCCAGCAGCTTAGGAGCCGGGCGGGGCCTAAGCTTGGGCTACACCTTC; CDR3: CASSLGAGRGLSLGYTF
D: TRBD1; length: 15; J: TRBJ2-7; V: TRBV5-1; size: .; DNA: TGCGCCAGCAGCTTGGATCAGGACAGGGGACGCGAGCAGTACTTC; CDR3: CASSLDQDRGREQYF
D: TRBD1; length: 15; J: TRBJ1-5; V: TRBV11-3; size: .; DNA: TGTGCCAGCAGCTTAGTTGAGGGGGCTGGTCAGCCCCAGCATTTT; CDR3: CASSLVEGAGQPQHF
D: .; length: 15; J: TRBJ1-2; V: TRBV28; size: .; DNA: TGTGCCAGCAGTGCCCACAGGGAAGCTAACTATGGCTACACCTTC; CDR3: CASSAHREANYGYTF
D: TRBD1; length: 15; J: TRBJ2-2; V: TRBV9; size: once; DNA: TGTGCCAGCAGCATGAGACAGGGCCCGACCGGGGAGCTGTTTTTT; CDR3: CASSMRQGPTGELFF
D: .; length: 13; J: TRBJ2-2; V: TRBV5-1; size: .; DNA: TGCGCCAGCAGCTTTGGGGACACCGGGGAGCTGTTTTTT; CDR3: CASSFGDTGELFF
D: .; length: 14; J: TRBJ1-1; V: TRBV28; size: .; DNA: TGTGCCAGCAGTTTGCCAGAGAGTAACACTGAAGCTTTCTTT; CDR3: CASSLPESNTEAFF
D: .; length: 16; J: TRBJ2-3; V: TRBV5-1; size: .; DNA: TGCGCCAGCAGGGGCGGGGGGACAGGAGTCACAGATACGCAGTATTTT; CDR3: CASRGGGTGVTDTQYF
D: .; length: 14; J: TRBJ2-7; V: TRBV6-1; size: .; DNA: TGTGCCAGCAGTGAAAGGCCTGGGACCTACGAGCAGTACTTC; CDR3: CASSERPGTYEQYF
D: .; length: 12; J: TRBJ1-2; V: TRBV15; size: .; DNA: TGTGCCACCGGAGGAGCAGCTAATGGCTACACCTTC; CDR3: CATGGAANGYTF
D: .; length: 15; J: TRBJ1-1; V: TRBV14; size: .; DNA: TGTGCCAGCAGCCAACCTACAGGGAGGACCACTGAAGCTTTCTTT; CDR3: CASSQPTGRTTEAFF